The 10 T cell receptor beta chains given below trace back to one sample, sequenced in a study of shared clonotypes between healthy human individuals. Sequencing used immunoSEQ multiplex PCR; TCRdb keeps in-frame clones, though not all of them. The repertoire includes 2 million to 3 million clones, approximately 92% of them detected once, and roughly 0.15% sits in the top ten. Specimen: naive CD4+ T cells sorted from blood. Subset described: CD45RA+ positively selected. Source of these receptors: a man younger than 35 in good health.

The rearrangement uses TRBV11-3 and TRBJ2-2; tentatively, D is TRBD2 (7 bases). In germline, CDR1 is SGHNT, CDR2 YENEEA. The ends were cut back, 5 bases at V and 2 bases at J, with 15 bases in the middle. The CDR3 is 16 residues long. The CDR3 DNA follows: TGTGCCAGCAGCGGGGGGGCTAGCGGTAACACCGGGGAGCTGTTTTTT. The encoded protein is CASSGGASGNTGELFF.

This clone is a singleton in its sample. V gene TRBV11-2 combines with J gene TRBJ2-7; 9 positions match TRBD1. The CDR3 extends over 14 amino acids. Trimming took 4 bases from V and 2 from J; bases not matched to a gene: 3. Germline CDR1 and CDR2: SGHAT and FQNNGV. In DNA, the CDR3 is TGTGCCAGCAGCTCCTGGACAGGGGCCTACGAGCAGTACTTC. Amino acid sequence: CASSSWTGAYEQYF.

The chain combines TRBV18 with TRBJ2-7; 8 bases align to TRBD1. The CDR3 runs to 15 residues. The V segment lost 3 bases and the J segment 3 bases; nucleotides outside the gene matches: 7. Germline CDR1 is KGHSH and CDR2 is LQKENI. The CDR3: CASSPGQVTSYEQYF. CDR3 DNA sequence: TGTGCCAGCTCACCGGGACAGGTCACGAGCTACGAGCAGTACTTC.

The chain combines TRBV28 with TRBJ2-5, with 10 positions matching TRBD1. TRBJ2-7 explains the end of the DNA better; the J call may be wrong. This CDR3 contains 14 residues. Germline-derived CDR1 and CDR2 are MDHEN and SYDVKM. The CDR3: CASSGGQGNDEQYF. The CDR3 DNA reads TGTGCCAGCAGTGGGGGACAGGGGAATGACGAGCAGTACTTC.

The V and J genes are TRBV7-2 and TRBJ1-5; 9 bases match TRBD1. The ends lost 5 bases at V and 6 bases at J; junction bases unmatched: 8. CDR3 length equals 15 residues. The germline V gene has CDR1 SGHTA and CDR2 FQGNSA. The chain's CDR3 is CASSLWDRVVQPQHF. CDR3 nucleotide sequence: TGTGCCAGCAGCCTGTGGGACAGGGTGGTTCAGCCCCAGCATTTT.

V and J are TRBV18 and TRBJ1-3; a possible D gene is TRBD1 (6 bases). The CDR3 spans 15 residues. CDR1 is KGHSH and CDR2 is LQKENI in the germline V gene. The V end lost 6 bases, the J end lost 4 bases, and 16 bases lay between the germline ends. CDR3 in amino acids: CASSLAKGEGNTIYF. In DNA form, the CDR3 reads TGTGCCAGCTCCCTGGCGAAGGGGGAAGGAAACACCATATATTTT.

The chain combines TRBV30 with TRBJ2-7; TRBD2 aligns across 7 bases. The CDR3 loop spans 15 amino acids. Germline V gene sequence: CDR1 GTSNPN, CDR2 SVGIG (reference sequence). J was trimmed by 0 bases and V by 3 bases; bases with no gene match: 8. The CDR3 DNA sequence: TGTGCCTGGAGACGAGCTAGCGGAAGCTCCTACGAGCAGTACTTC. This encodes CAWRRASGSSYEQYF.

The V and J genes are TRBV4-1 and TRBJ2-1; 14 bases map to TRBD2. The CDR3 is made up of 16 amino acids. The V gene end was trimmed by 0 bases and the J gene end by 8 bases; junction bases not matched to a gene: 3. Germline V gene sequence: CDR1 MGHRA, CDR2 YSYEKL. CDR3 residues: CASSQEGLAGADEQFF. As DNA, the CDR3 is TGCGCCAGCAGCCAAGAGGGACTAGCGGGAGCAGATGAGCAGTTCTTC.

The chain couples TRBV10-3 to TRBJ2-2, with 8 positions matching TRBD1. The germline CDR1 and CDR2 sequences are ENHRY and SYGVKD. Losses at the gene ends were 9 bases for V and 3 bases for J; bases not matched to a gene: 9. CDR3 length: 15 residues. CDR3 protein: CAIRTGPSYTGELFF. In DNA form, the CDR3 reads TGTGCCATTCGGACAGGGCCGAGCTACACCGGGGAGCTGTTTTTT.

The J gene is TRBJ1-2, the V gene TRBV6-5; D may be TRBD1 (5 bases). Trimming left V 4 bases short and J 4 bases short, with 10 bases between. Germline CDR1 reads MNHEY; CDR2 reads SVGAGI. CDR3 length: 13 amino acids. CDR3 sequence (DNA): TGTGCCAGCAGTTGGGACGGAGGCTATGGCTACACCTTC. This codes for CASSWDGGYGYTF.